A selection of T cell receptor beta chains follows, all from one sample in a study of blood T cell repertoires in COVID-19. Profiling relied on immunoSEQ multiplex PCR, and the TCRdb table lists in-frame clones only, not all of them. The sample holds fewer than 250,000 clones, approximately 91% seen once. The sequenced material came from peripheral blood. The receptor source for this set is a man aged 40-49 years with acute or convalescent COVID-19. CDR3s include the opening cysteine and the closing phenylalanine or tryptophan. Each record gives: J gene, clone size, V gene, D gene, CDR3 DNA, CDR3 protein. A D gene is named only where the DNA matches it firmly. Where a row states a size, it is once, few, many or the class of an expanded clone; other rows omit it.

>TRBJ2-7|once|TRBV6-1|.
TGTGCCAGCAGTGAAATCCAGGGCAGGGGCTACGAGCAGTACTTC
CASSEIQGRGYEQYF
>TRBJ1-3|.|TRBV30|.
TGTGCCTGGAGTGAGGGGAACTCTGGAAACACCATATATTTT
CAWSEGNSGNTIYF
>TRBJ2-1|.|TRBV25-1|.
TGTGCCAATCCGTCGGACAGCTCCTACAATGAGCAGTTCTTC
CANPSDSSYNEQFF
>TRBJ1-2|.|TRBV28|.
TGTGCCAGCAGTGGTACAGGGTTCTATGGCTACACCTTC
CASSGTGFYGYTF
>TRBJ1-1|.|TRBV3-1/TRBV3-2|.
TGTGCCAGCAGCCAGTCCAGCGGGACTGAAGCTTTCTTT
CASSQSSGTEAFF
>TRBJ2-7|.|TRBV6-6|.
TGTGCCAGCAGTTACTCGGGTCAGGGCGGCGAGCAGTACTTC
CASSYSGQGGEQYF
>TRBJ2-7|.|TRBV2|TRBD1
TGTGCCAGCAGTGAATTTGTTGTGGGACAGGGAGCCTCCTACGAGCAGTACTTC
CASSEFVVGQGASYEQYF
>TRBJ2-3|.|TRBV27|.
TGTGCCAGCAGTTGGGGCCGCGGCACAGATACGCAGTATTTT
CASSWGRGTDTQYF
>TRBJ2-2|.|TRBV5-1|.
TGCGCCAGCAGCTTCCAGGGTCGGGTGGAAACCGGGGAGCTGTTTTTT
CASSFQGRVETGELFF
>TRBJ2-2|.|TRBV24-1|.
TGTGCCACCAGTGATTCGGGGGCTGCGGGAGACACCGGGGAGCTGTTTTTT
CATSDSGAAGDTGELFF
>TRBJ2-6|.|TRBV29-1|.
TGCAGCGTTGTGGACAGCCCCCTTGGGGCCAACGTCCTGACTTTC
CSVVDSPLGANVLTF